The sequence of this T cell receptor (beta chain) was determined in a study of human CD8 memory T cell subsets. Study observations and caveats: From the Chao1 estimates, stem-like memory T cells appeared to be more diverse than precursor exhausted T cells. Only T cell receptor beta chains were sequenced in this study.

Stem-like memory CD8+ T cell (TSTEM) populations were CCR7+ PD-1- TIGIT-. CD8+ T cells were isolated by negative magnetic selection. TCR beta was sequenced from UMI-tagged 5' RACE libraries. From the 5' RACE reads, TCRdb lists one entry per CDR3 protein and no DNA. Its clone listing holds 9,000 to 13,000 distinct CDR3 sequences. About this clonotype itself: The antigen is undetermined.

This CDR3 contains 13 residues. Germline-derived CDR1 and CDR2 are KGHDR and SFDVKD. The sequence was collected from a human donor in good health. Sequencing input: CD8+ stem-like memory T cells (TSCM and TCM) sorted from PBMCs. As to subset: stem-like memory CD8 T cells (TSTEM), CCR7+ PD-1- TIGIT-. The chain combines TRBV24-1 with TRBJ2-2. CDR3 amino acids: CATSDGPSGELFF.